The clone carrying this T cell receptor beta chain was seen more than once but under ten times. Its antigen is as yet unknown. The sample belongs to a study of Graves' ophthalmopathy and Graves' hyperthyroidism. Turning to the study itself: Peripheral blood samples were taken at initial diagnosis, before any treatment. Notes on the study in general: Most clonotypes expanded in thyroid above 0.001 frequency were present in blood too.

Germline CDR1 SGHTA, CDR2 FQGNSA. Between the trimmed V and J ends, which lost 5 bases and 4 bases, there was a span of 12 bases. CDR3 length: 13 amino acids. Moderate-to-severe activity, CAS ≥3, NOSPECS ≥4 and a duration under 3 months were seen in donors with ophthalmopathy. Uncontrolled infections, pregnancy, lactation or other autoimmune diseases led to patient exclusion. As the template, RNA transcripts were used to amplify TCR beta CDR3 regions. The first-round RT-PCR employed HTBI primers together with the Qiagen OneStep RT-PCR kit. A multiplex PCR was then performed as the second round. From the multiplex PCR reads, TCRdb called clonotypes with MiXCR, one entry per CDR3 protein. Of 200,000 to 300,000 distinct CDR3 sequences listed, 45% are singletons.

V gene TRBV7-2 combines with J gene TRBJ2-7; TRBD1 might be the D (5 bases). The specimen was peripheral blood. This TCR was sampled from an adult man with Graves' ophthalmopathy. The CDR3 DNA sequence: TGTGCCAGCAGCATACAGGTGGGGTACGAGCAGTACTTC. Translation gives CASSIQVGYEQYF.